The table lists the clone carrying this T cell receptor (beta chain) with a few counts. The sample comes from a study of blood T cells in healthy people across ages. The CDR3 loop spans 14 amino acids. The V gene's germline CDR1 is SGHDT and CDR2 YYEEEE. V lost 6 bases and J 1 base, leaving 11 bases between the germline ends. Through a sample-barcoded 5' primer and a J-beta primer mix, a second PCR was run for roughly 6 to 12 cycles. TCRdb called the 5' RACE reads again in MiXCR, with one record for every CDR3 protein. The sample includes roughly 1 million distinct CDR3 sequences, almost 25% of them seen just once. These same data were also listed under a study on T cells of mothers and their children.

Sequencing was performed on blood. This clonotype originated in a girl aged 2 to 10 in good health. The V call is TRBV5-6, the J call TRBJ1-3, with TRBD1 as a possible D gene (5 bases). The CDR3 nucleotides read TGTGCCAGCACCCAGGGCGCTTCTGGAAACACCATATATTTT. Translation gives CASTQGASGNTIYF.